This T cell receptor (beta chain) was captured by sequencing in a study of tumor and adjacent non-tumor tissue in lung cancer. Study at large: Stage I to III disease affected about nine men and 5 women aged about 31 to 85.

Findings of the study overall: In normal lung, the top 100 clones were significantly more dominant than in tumor. Shorter survival was associated with higher TCR diversity in tumors.

The template was RNA from unsorted bulk tissue. More than 3 cm separated this lung sample from the edge of the tumor. Chemotherapy-naive patients with new lung cancer underwent thoracic surgery in China, August–late 2014. Three rounds of nested PCR, following a modified ARM-PCR protocol, produced the TCRbeta library. TCRdb used MiXCR to reprocess the multiplex PCR reads, holding one entry per CDR3 protein. This table has around 50,000 distinct CDR3 sequences, about 68% appearing once. On this clonotype itself: Its antigen is as yet unknown.

Germline lookup yields CDR1 SQVTM and CDR2 ANQGSEA. This CDR3 is built from 12 residues. The source of this sequence is a woman in her seventies with non-small cell lung cancer. The chain uses TRBV29-1 and TRBJ2-3; tentatively, D is TRBD1 (6 bases). Sequenced input: distant non-tumor lung tissue. The CDR3 coding sequence is TGCAGTGTTCAGGGGCAACGAGATACGCAGTATTTT. Its protein product is CSVQGQRDTQYF.